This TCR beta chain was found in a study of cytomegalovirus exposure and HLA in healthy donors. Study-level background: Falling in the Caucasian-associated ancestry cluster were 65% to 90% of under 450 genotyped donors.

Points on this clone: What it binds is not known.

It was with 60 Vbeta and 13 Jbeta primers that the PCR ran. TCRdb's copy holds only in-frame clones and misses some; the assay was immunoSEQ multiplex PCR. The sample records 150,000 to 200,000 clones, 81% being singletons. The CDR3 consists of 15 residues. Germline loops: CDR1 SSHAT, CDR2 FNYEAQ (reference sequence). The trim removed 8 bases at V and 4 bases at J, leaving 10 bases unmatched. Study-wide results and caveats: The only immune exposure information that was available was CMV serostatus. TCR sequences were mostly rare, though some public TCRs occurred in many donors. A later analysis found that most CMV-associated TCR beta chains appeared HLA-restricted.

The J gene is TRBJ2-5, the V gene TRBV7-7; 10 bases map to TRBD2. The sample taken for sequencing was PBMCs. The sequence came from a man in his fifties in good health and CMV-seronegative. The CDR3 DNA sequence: TGTGCCAGCGGTTCCATAGCGGGGGGCGGAGAGACCCAGTACTTC. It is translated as CASGSIAGGGETQYF.